One sample yielded the 30 T cell receptor beta chains listed below, sequenced in a study of CD8+ T cells in alopecia areata listed by TCRdb under 2018. The sample's time point, from its label and the paper: around 22 weeks on oral tofacitinib. The treatment or condition label for this specimen denotes: oral pan-JAK inhibitor, 5-10 mg twice daily. The library was produced with the immunoSEQ multiplex PCR assay. To provide template for TCR sequencing, every sample had RNA extracted and reverse transcribed into cDNA. What TCRdb holds here is the immuneACCESS table cut down to in-frame rearrangements. Part of the clones is not present; checked against another copy, under half of the missing clones reflect an unresolved V gene, and the others are unexplained. In this sample the table shows 150,000 to 200,000 clones, 60% of which occur a single time. Clones ranked in the top ten supply 0.95% to 1.1% of the sample.

The specimen comprised CD4+ T cells sorted from blood, sampled at week 24, from a patient treated with tofacitinib. The receptors stem from a human donor with alopecia areata.

This clone was seen only a few times. This sequence joins TRBV6-4 and TRBJ2-6; D is perhaps TRBD1 (6 bases). The CDR3 length is 15 residues. The V gene's germline CDR1 is MRHNA and CDR2 SNTAGT. V was shortened by 4 bases and J by 0 bases, with 7 bases between the two germline ends. This CDR3 reads CASSVDSSGANVLTF. CDR3 sequence (DNA): TGTGCCAGCAGTGTGGACAGCTCTGGGGCCAACGTCCTGACTTTC.

This clone was recorded a few times. For the CDR3, the DNA is TGCAGCGTTGTTTCAACAACTAATGAAAAACTGTTTTTT. This encodes CSVVSTTNEKLFF. The chain couples TRBV29-1 to TRBJ1-4; unclear D gene. V was pared by 4 bases and J by 0 bases, with 6 bases between. There are 13 residues in the CDR3. In germline, CDR1 is SQVTM, CDR2 ANQGSEA.

This clone has a handful of counts. The chain links TRBV29-1 to TRBJ2-3; D uncertain. The CDR3 has 13 amino acids. V lost 6 bases to trimming and J lost 1 base, with 11 bases between them. Germline V gives CDR1 SQVTM, CDR2 ANQGSEA. The CDR3 loop reads CSVAKLRTDTQYF. The CDR3 nucleotides are TGCAGCGTGGCAAAGCTTCGCACAGATACGCAGTATTTT.

The chain uses TRBV27 and TRBJ1-4; D is ambiguous. Between the trimmed V and J ends, which lost 4 bases and 8 bases, there was a span of 14 bases. The length of the CDR3 is 14 residues. Germline values: CDR1 MNHEY, CDR2 SMNVEV (reference sequence). The CDR3 here is CASSSGLDGEKLFF. The CDR3 coding sequence is TGTGCCAGCAGTTCGGGGTTGGATGGAGAAAAACTGTTTTTT.

The rearrangement uses TRBV2 and TRBJ1-2, with unresolved D. Trimming took off 4 bases at V and 6 bases at J, with 12 bases between the two ends. Looked up from germline, CDR1 is SNHLY and CDR2 is FYNNEI. This CDR3 has 13 amino acids. Written as DNA, the CDR3 is TGTGCCAGCAGTGGTACGAGGGAGAATGGCTACACCTTC. As protein: CASSGTRENGYTF.

V usage is TRBV11-2 and J usage is TRBJ1-1; D unclear. Trimming cost V 3 bases and J 1 base, with 3 bases left between them. Germline V gives CDR1 SGHAT, CDR2 FQNNGV. CDR3 length: 12 amino acids. In nucleotides, the CDR3 is TGTGCCAGCAGCTTTCGGAACACTGAAGCTTTCTTT. Its translation is CASSFRNTEAFF.

This chain connects TRBV7-2 to TRBJ1-2; a possible D gene is TRBD1 (6 bases). The germline V gene encodes CDR1 SGHTA and CDR2 FQGNSA. The CDR3 is made up of 15 amino acids. The V and J ends lost 7 bases and 3 bases respectively, with 18 bases between them. The CDR3 bases are TGTGCCAGCACCACCTCCCGGGGGCTGGACTATGGCTACACCTTC. This gives the protein CASTTSRGLDYGYTF.

This clone has just a few counts. The V and J genes are TRBV19 and TRBJ2-3; unclear D gene. V lost 5 bases to trimming and J lost 4 bases, with 7 bases between them. Germline CDR1 reads LNHDA; CDR2 reads SQIVND (reference sequence). The CDR3 has 12 residues. The CDR3, as DNA: TGTGCCAGTAGTCCACGAGCAGATACGCAGTATTTT. Protein sequence: CASSPRADTQYF.

The CDR3 region has the DNA TGTGCCAGCAGTTTTGGCAGGAACTTCTACGAGCAGTACTTC. It yields the protein CASSFGRNFYEQYF. The chain links TRBV6-5 to TRBJ2-7, with D unclear. This CDR3 region has 14 residues. V lost 4 bases to trimming and J lost 3 bases, with 13 bases between them. Germline CDR1 is MNHEY and CDR2 is SVGAGI.

The chain has TRBV11-2 and TRBJ2-1; weak D call: TRBD1 (5 bases). The germline CDR1 and CDR2 sequences are SGHAT and FQNNGV. The V end was cut by 5 bases, the J end by 11 bases, with 10 bases between. The CDR3 runs 11 residues. The CDR3, as DNA: TGTGCCAGCAGCGGGGCAATACAGCAGTTCTTC. It is translated as CASSGAIQQFF.

The CDR3 here is CASSQGADYGYTF. CDR3 in DNA: TGTGCCAGCAGCCAGGGGGCCGACTATGGCTACACCTTC. The V and J genes are TRBV7-2 and TRBJ1-2, with TRBD1 matching 8 bases. Trimming removed 5 bases from V and 3 bases from J; junction bases left unmatched: 2. The CDR3 runs to 13 residues. Germline assignment: CDR1 SGHTA and CDR2 FQGNSA.

This clone appeared a few times. This sequence joins TRBV4-3 and TRBJ2-3; weak D call: TRBD2 (6 bases). The CDR3 has 17 residues. The V end lost 0 bases, the J end lost 5 bases, and 18 bases lay between the germline ends. Germline V gene lookup returns CDR1 LGHNA and CDR2 YSLEER. The CDR3 DNA reads as TGCGCCAGCAGCCAAGATGGAGGGCCAGCGAAGGGAGATACGCAGTATTTT. It translates to CASSQDGGPAKGDTQYF.

The J gene is TRBJ2-3, the V gene TRBV30; 8 bases are shared with TRBD1. The CDR3 totals 15 residues. V shed 2 bases and J 4 bases; nucleotides not matched to a gene: 8. CDR1 is GTSNPN and CDR2 is SVGIG in the germline V gene (reference sequence). DNA of the CDR3: TGTGCCTGGAGTCCACGGACAGGGCGGGCAGATACGCAGTATTTT. Amino acids: CAWSPRTGRADTQYF.

This clone was detected a few times. The rearrangement links TRBV29-1 to TRBJ1-2; 7 nucleotides align to TRBD1. The V gene end was trimmed by 3 bases and the J gene end by 8 bases; junction bases not matched to a gene: 18. This CDR3 has 16 amino acids. CDR1 SQVTM and CDR2 ANQGSEA come from the germline V gene. The CDR3 spells CSVEPRLTGNEKGYTF. The CDR3, as DNA: TGCAGCGTTGAGCCCCGACTGACAGGGAACGAGAAGGGCTACACCTTC.

To note about this clone: Germline and junction disagree at one end, which may indicate a read error. The chain is built from TRBV5-4 and TRBJ1-4; D call uncertain. The germline CDR1 and CDR2 sequences are SGHNT and YYREEE (reference sequence). CDR3 length equals 11 residues. The CDR3 DNA follows: TGTGCCAGCAGCCTCGGTTGGGAGGTAAATTTT. This gives the protein CASSLGWEVNF. Variable domain in full (rest from reference TRBV5-4 and TRBJ1-4): ETGVTQSPTHLIKTRGQQVTLRCSSQSGHNTVSWYQQALGQGPQFIFQYYREEENGRGNFPPRFSGLQFPNYSSELNVNALELDDSALYLCASSLGWEVNFGSGTQLSVL.

The rearrangement uses TRBV5-1 and TRBJ2-2; D unresolved. The ends were cut back, 4 bases at V and 8 bases at J, with 12 bases in the middle. Germline values: CDR1 SGHRS, CDR2 YFSETQ. This CDR3 spans 13 amino acids. Here the CDR3 reads CASSQSFGGELFF. CDR3 in DNA: TGCGCCAGCAGCCAGTCATTTGGTGGGGAGCTGTTTTTT.

The chain links TRBV29-1 to TRBJ1-4; 9 bases agree with TRBD1. V shed 1 base, J shed 8 bases, and the junction held 5 bases outside the gene matches. CDR3 length: 14 residues. Germline-derived CDR1 and CDR2 are SQVTM and ANQGSEA. The CDR3 protein is CSVEGTGEEEKLFF. Here the CDR3 DNA reads TGCAGCGTTGAAGGGACAGGGGAGGAGGAAAAACTGTTTTTT.

A single count supports this clone. The chain uses TRBV27 and TRBJ1-1; D not certain. Trimming shortened V by 3 bases and J by 1 base, and 9 bases separated the two germline ends. Germline CDR1 reads MNHEY; CDR2 reads SMNVEV (reference sequence). CDR3 length equals 14 residues. The CDR3 here is CASSFRRQNTEAFF. CDR3 bases: TGTGCCAGCAGTTTTAGGCGGCAGAACACTGAAGCTTTCTTT.

Concerning this clone itself: The sample contains more than one DNA sequence encoding this CDR3. The J gene is TRBJ1-3, the V gene TRBV30, with no clear D. CDR1 GTSNPN and CDR2 SVGIG come from the germline V gene (reference sequence). The CDR3 has 12 amino acids. Trimming took off 4 bases at V and 0 bases at J, with 4 bases between the two ends. The CDR3 spells CAWTLSGNTIYF. Here the CDR3 DNA reads TGTGCCTGGACGCTCTCTGGAAACACCATATATTTT.

Here the CDR3 DNA reads TGCGCCAGCAGCCGGGACAGGGTTGGGTCTGGGGCCAACGTCCTGACTTTC. It yields the protein CASSRDRVGSGANVLTF. The rearrangement joins TRBV4-3 to TRBJ2-6; TRBD1 matches 9 bases. V was pared by 4 bases and J by 1 base, with 5 bases of the junction left unmatched. Germline CDR1 LGHNA, CDR2 YSLEER. The CDR3 has 17 residues.

This rearrangement joins TRBV7-3 to TRBJ1-1; 9 bases are shared with TRBD1. With V trimmed by 5 bases and J by 5 bases, 9 bases remained unmatched. In germline, CDR1 is SGHTA, CDR2 FQGTGA. This CDR3 has 15 amino acids. CDR3 loop: CASSNRADRGTEAFF. CDR3 DNA: TGTGCCAGCAGCAATCGGGCCGACAGGGGGACTGAAGCTTTCTTT. Combining the CDR3 with reference TRBV7-3 and TRBJ1-1 gives the whole variable domain GAGVSQTPSNKVTEKGKYVELRCDPISGHTALYWYRQSLGQGPEFLIYFQGTGAADDSGLPNDRFFAVRPEGSVSTLKIQRTERGDSAVYLCASSNRADRGTEAFFGQGTRLTVV.

The chain recombines TRBV27 with TRBJ1-5; D gene ambiguous. The CDR3 is 12 amino acids. Germline V gives CDR1 MNHEY, CDR2 SMNVEV (reference sequence). V was shortened by 9 bases and J by 7 bases, with 13 bases between the two germline ends. The CDR3 spells CASSTLNQPQHF. The CDR3 region has the DNA TGTGCCAGTTCGACATTAAACCAGCCCCAGCATTTT.

The J gene is TRBJ1-1, the V gene TRBV30, with D perhaps TRBD1 (5 bases). Germline CDR1 reads GTSNPN; CDR2 reads SVGIG (reference sequence). This CDR3 has 13 residues. Between the trimmed V and J ends, which lost 2 bases and 6 bases, there was a span of 13 bases. The CDR3 nucleotides are TGTGCCTGGAGTATCCGGGACGGGGCTGAAGCTTTCTTT. Residues: CAWSIRDGAEAFF. The full variable domain, completed using reference TRBV30 and TRBJ1-1, is SQTIHQWPATLVQPVGSPLSLECTVEGTSNPNLYWYRQAAGRGLQLLFYSVGIGQISSEVPQNLSASRPQDRQFILSSKKLLLSDSGFYLCAWSIRDGAEAFFGQGTRLTVV.

V gene TRBV25-1 combines with J gene TRBJ1-4; D is perhaps TRBD1 (5 bases). CDR3 length equals 15 residues. Germline values: CDR1 MGHDK, CDR2 SYGVNS. V was pared by 6 bases and J by 8 bases, with 19 bases between. The DNA of the CDR3 is TGTGCCAGCAGCCCAGGGCTGGGGCAGCCCGAAAAACTGTTTTTT. Its translation is CASSPGLGQPEKLFF.

This clone has a single count. The J gene is TRBJ1-1, the V gene TRBV5-1, with D tentatively TRBD1 (5 bases). The V end lost 7 bases, the J end lost 7 bases, and 20 bases lay between the germline ends. Germline V gene sequence: CDR1 SGHRS, CDR2 YFSETQ. CDR3 size: 14 residues. Written as DNA, the CDR3 is TGCGCCAGCGAGCCCCAGGGCGTTGGTGGTGAAGCTTTCTTT. This codes for CASEPQGVGGEAFF.

This rearrangement joins TRBV9 to TRBJ1-2; D is unresolved. V lost 7 bases and J lost 4, with 17 bases in between. The germline gives CDR1 SGDLS, CDR2 YYNGEE. This CDR3 region has 14 residues. The CDR3 sequence is CASSVVRQSYGYTF. CDR3 nucleotides: TGTGCCAGCTCAGTGGTCCGACAAAGCTATGGCTACACCTTC.

The chain employs TRBV29-1 and TRBJ1-6; D is ambiguous. The V end was cut by 5 bases, the J end by 9 bases, with 14 bases between. The CDR3 totals 13 residues. Germline V gives CDR1 SQVTM, CDR2 ANQGSEA. DNA for the CDR3: TGCAGCGTTCGAGAGGGAGCGACTTCACCCCTCCACTTT. Translation: CSVREGATSPLHF.

This clone was observed a handful of times. The chain carries TRBV10-3 and TRBJ1-2, with D hard to call. CDR3 length: 14 residues. V dropped 0 bases and J dropped 1 base, with 6 bases sitting between them. Germline CDR1 is ENHRY and CDR2 is SYGVKD. The CDR3 sequence is CAISESTVNYGYTF. In DNA, the CDR3 is TGTGCCATCAGTGAGTCAACAGTTAACTATGGCTACACCTTC.

The gene calls are TRBV29-1 and TRBJ2-5; D gene uncertain. V shed 4 bases and J shed 2 bases, with 11 bases lying between them. The CDR3 is 13 amino acids. CDR1 and CDR2 (germline): SQVTM, ANQGSEA. The CDR3 spells CSVGLRSQETQYF. The CDR3 region has the DNA TGCAGCGTTGGATTGAGGTCGCAAGAGACCCAGTACTTC.

This chain uses TRBV29-1 with TRBJ2-3; D call uncertain. Germline V gene sequence: CDR1 SQVTM, CDR2 ANQGSEA. The V gene lost 2 bases and the J gene lost 1 base, with 10 bases spanning the gap. CDR3 size: 14 residues. The CDR3 reads CSVESRMGTDTQYF. CDR3 bases: TGCAGCGTTGAAAGCAGGATGGGCACAGATACGCAGTATTTT.